The 15 T cell receptor beta chains below were found in one sample sequenced in a study of vaccination effects on CD4 cells after COVID-19 (dated by TCRdb to 2021 to 2024). In the ViraFEST assay, PBMC were stimulated with viral peptide pools, and TCR sequencing was then used to find antigen-specific CD4+ T cell clonotypes based on their expansion. After about 9 days of culture, CD4+ T cells were isolated with the EasySep CD4+ T cell isolation kit. The library was obtained by the immunoSEQ multiplex PCR assay. TCRdb provides this immuneACCESS table in a form limited to in-frame rearrangements. Some clones are lacking; in checked studies, under half of them reflect an unresolved V gene, and why the rest are absent is not known. The sample includes about 20,000 clones, with around three quarters observed a single time. The top ten clonotypes cover about a sixth of the sample. No antigens are known for them.

Sequenced here: CD4+ T cells from PBMCs cultured with HCoV-229E spike peptides, sampled before COVID-19 vaccination. Sample cell subset or site, as interpreted from the label and publication: HCoV-229E spike overlapping peptide pool stimulation. These receptor sequences come from a human donor who received a COVID-19 vaccine.

The rearrangement joins TRBV9 to TRBJ2-1; D may be TRBD1 or TRBD2 (6 bases each). The V gene lost 3 bases and the J gene lost 12 bases, with 13 bases spanning the gap. CDR3 length equals 12 residues. The germline V gene has CDR1 SGDLS and CDR2 YYNGEE. CDR3 sequence (DNA): TGTGCCAGCAGCGCAAGCTCGGGGGCGCAGTTCTTC. Translating it yields CASSASSGAQFF.

This chain joins TRBV7-9 and TRBJ2-7; 7 nucleotides line up with TRBD1. The germline CDR1 and CDR2 sequences are SEHNR and FQNEAQ (reference sequence). V lost 4 bases, J lost 5 bases, and 2 bases stayed unmatched. This CDR3 spans 12 amino acids. The CDR3 DNA follows: TGTGCCAGCAGCTCTACAGGGGACGAGCAGTACTTC. This sequence encodes CASSSTGDEQYF.

This rearrangement joins TRBV5-5 to TRBJ2-7; 8 nucleotides align to TRBD1. With 0 bases clipped from V and 5 bases from J, the junction kept 4 bases outside the gene matches. CDR3 length: 14 residues. Per germline, CDR1 SGHKS and CDR2 YYEKEE (reference sequence). The CDR3: CASSLVPTGDEQYF. CDR3 nucleotides: TGTGCCAGCAGCTTGGTACCGACAGGGGACGAGCAGTACTTC.

The chain employs TRBV6-5 and TRBJ1-1; D unresolved. CDR1 and CDR2 (germline): MNHEY, SVGAGI. V lost 4 bases and J lost 5, with 5 bases in between. This CDR3 is 11 amino acids long. The CDR3 is CASSLGTEAFF. The CDR3 nucleotides read TGTGCCAGCAGTTTGGGGACTGAAGCTTTCTTT.

This clone occurred a few times. The chain links TRBV25-1 to TRBJ2-1, with D perhaps matching TRBD1 (6 bases). This CDR3 is 15 amino acids long. Trimming stripped 1 base from V and 4 bases from J, with 11 bases between. CDR1 MGHDK and CDR2 SYGVNS come from the germline V gene. DNA for the CDR3: TGTGCCAGCAGTGAATGGACAGAGGAGTACAATGAGCAGTTCTTC. Its protein product is CASSEWTEEYNEQFF.

This clone appeared a single time. The CDR3 here is CASSVDGTVNNEQFF. In nucleotides, the CDR3 is TGTGCCAGCAGCGTAGACGGGACTGTAAACAATGAGCAGTTCTTC. This chain connects TRBV9 to TRBJ2-1, with D maybe TRBD2 (6 bases). The germline V gene has CDR1 SGDLS and CDR2 YYNGEE. The CDR3 totals 15 residues. The V and J ends lost 0 bases and 5 bases respectively, with 12 bases between them. Using reference TRBV9 and TRBJ2-1 for the parts outside the CDR3, the full variable domain is DSGVTQTPKHLITATGQRVTLRCSPRSGDLSVYWYQQSLDQGLQFLIQYYNGEERAKGNILERFSAQQFPDLHSELNLSSLELGDSALYFCASSVDGTVNNEQFFGPGTRLTVL.

The CDR3 here is CATSRERRGTGAGKLFF. The CDR3, as DNA: TGTGCCACCAGCAGAGAGAGGAGGGGGACAGGGGCTGGAAAACTGTTTTTT. The V gene is TRBV15, the J gene TRBJ1-4; TRBD1 matches 10 bases. The CDR3 covers 17 residues. Germline assignment: CDR1 LNHNV and CDR2 YYDKDF (reference sequence). V lost 0 bases and J lost 10; bases outside the gene matches: 11.

The J gene is TRBJ2-3, the V gene TRBV4-1; 14 nucleotides align to TRBD2. V was pared by 0 bases and J by 0 bases, with 5 bases of the junction left unmatched. The CDR3 has 19 residues. Germline CDR1 MGHRA, CDR2 YSYEKL. The CDR3 sequence: CASSQERTSGGFSTDTQYF. The CDR3 coding sequence is TGCGCCAGCAGCCAAGAAAGGACTAGCGGGGGGTTCAGCACAGATACGCAGTATTTT.

This sequence joins TRBV7-9 and TRBJ2-3; 9 nucleotides match TRBD2. The junction had 13 bases not matched to a gene; V was cut back by 1 base and J by 5 bases. The CDR3 has 18 amino acids. Germline CDR1 and CDR2: SEHNR and FQNEAQ (reference sequence). The CDR3 DNA sequence: TGTGCCAGCAGCTTAGACCTCTGGCGGGAGGGCAATAAAGATACGCAGTATTTT. Translation gives CASSLDLWREGNKDTQYF.

This chain uses TRBV5-1 with TRBJ2-7, with D perhaps given as TRBD1 or TRBD2 (5 bases each). Germline CDR1 reads SGHRS; CDR2 reads YFSETQ. This CDR3 has 17 residues. V dropped 0 bases and J dropped 4 bases, with 20 bases sitting between them. Here the CDR3 reads CASSLGDPFGRWYEQYF. The CDR3 DNA is TGCGCCAGCAGCTTGGGGGACCCCTTCGGGCGGTGGTACGAGCAGTACTTC.

The V and J genes are TRBV9 and TRBJ2-1; 10 bases align to TRBD2. J lost 4 bases, V lost 0 bases, and 1 base had no gene match. The germline gives CDR1 SGDLS, CDR2 YYNGEE. The CDR3 is 15 residues long. The CDR3 nucleotides are TGTGCCAGCAGCGTAGGGACTAGCGGATACAATGAGCAGTTCTTC. The encoded protein is CASSVGTSGYNEQFF.

The genes are TRBV3-1 (or the pseudogene TRBV3-2) and TRBJ1-2; D may be TRBD1 (5 bases). Trimming removed 6 bases from V and 8 bases from J, with 19 bases in between. Germline CDR1 is LGHDT and CDR2 is YNNKEL (reference sequence). The CDR3 has 14 residues. The CDR3 nucleotides are TGTGCCAGCAGGCATGACAGTCTAATGGGCGGCTACACCTTC. Amino acid sequence: CASRHDSLMGGYTF.

This chain links TRBV15 with TRBJ2-1; the match to TRBD2 covers 7 bases. After removal of 0 bases from V and 3 bases from J, the junction contained 8 bases not matched to a gene. The V gene's germline CDR1 is LNHNV and CDR2 YYDKDF (reference sequence). There are 17 residues in the CDR3. As DNA, the CDR3 is TGTGCCACCAGCAGAGATCGGCGGGAGAGTTACTACAATGAGCAGTTCTTC. It encodes CATSRDRRESYYNEQFF.

V and J are TRBV19 and TRBJ1-6; TRBD1 matches at 8 bases. This CDR3 is 14 amino acids long. CDR1 and CDR2 from the germline V gene are LNHDA and SQIVND (reference sequence). After removal of 8 bases from V and 5 bases from J, the junction contained 5 bases not matched to a gene. CDR3 nucleotide sequence: TGTGCCAGTTCCCGGACAGGGAATAATTCACCCCTCCACTTT. It specifies CASSRTGNNSPLHF.

In its sample, this clone was seen once. An end of the junction differs from the germline gene, which may be a read error. The chain recombines TRBV12-3 or TRBV12-4 with TRBJ2-1; D gene unclear. There are 11 residues in the CDR3. The CDR3 DNA follows: TGTGCCAGCAGTTTCGGCAGCCCCCTGATCTTC. Translating gives CASSFGSPLIF.